One T cell receptor (beta chain) is described in this entry. Its cognate antigen has yet to be identified. No base quality information exists; no much larger clone differs at one position. This specimen comes from a study of blood T cell repertoires in COVID-19 (dated by TCRdb to between 2020 and 2021). Regarding the research as a whole: Collaborator samples came from the United States, Italy and Spain and covered acute and convalescent phases of COVID-19. The prospective study material was composed of cDNA or gDNA derived from T cells, B-cell-depleted T cells, or PBMCs. Deeply sampled blood TCRbeta repertoires from subjects exposed to, actively infected with, or recovered from COVID-19 were included in the dataset. The repertoires were released in a freely available public database intended as a resource for research on the immune response to SARS-CoV-2. The samples were drawn from two sources: the first 160 participants of the ongoing ImmuneRACE study, and over 950 subjects contributed by 6 global collaborators. Nearly every sample came with metadata listing a de-identified subject ID, COVID-19 status, age in years and sex. Where available, HLA class I and class II types were obtained from metadata supplied by the sample provider rather than from assay-based typing. The full study reports these points: The amount of clinical and demographic metadata varied by source and participant and was provided uncurated.

TCRbeta CDR3 regions were amplified from genomic DNA by means of the immunoSEQ Assay, a bias-controlled multiplex PCR. In the original analysis: Nucleated cell counts per sample were estimated from amplification of reference gene primers within the assay. To quantify the absolute abundance of each unique TCRbeta CDR3 rearrangement, sequence reads were collapsed and filtered. For each sample, productive Simpson clonality was calculated as the square root of Simpson's diversity index across productive rearrangements. What TCRdb holds here is the immuneACCESS table cut down to in-frame rearrangements. Part of the clones is not present; checked against another copy, under half of the missing clones reflect an unresolved V gene, and the others are unexplained. V and J calls plus clone size are reproduced from that table; the DNA served to infer D and trimming. This sample is represented by hundreds of thousands of clones; over 75% of them were singletons. About 7.8% of the sample comes from the top ten.

A second Seattle source provided samples from volunteer blood donors who had recovered from COVID-19. Collaborating institutions collected whole blood in K2EDTA tubes following their own protocols. For TCRbeta analysis, collaborators shipped samples as frozen whole blood, isolated PBMCs, or DNA extracted from either of those sample types. The TCR originated in a woman aged 45 to 65 who had recovered from COVID-19. Material: peripheral blood.

CDR3 protein: CASSLDRVETQYF. In nucleotides, the sequence is TGTGCCAGCAGCTTGGACAGGGTTGAGACCCAGTACTTC. The chain employs TRBV7-8 and TRBJ2-5, with 8 bases in between that match TRBD1. V has 3 bases trimmed and J has 5 bases trimmed; junction bases matching no gene number 2. The CDR3 covers 13 residues, taking in both the cysteine and the phenylalanine. Here the CDR3 DNA is all that survives: 39 bases in frame from base 1. Reading the germline V gene gives CDR1 SGHVS and CDR2 FQNEAQ.